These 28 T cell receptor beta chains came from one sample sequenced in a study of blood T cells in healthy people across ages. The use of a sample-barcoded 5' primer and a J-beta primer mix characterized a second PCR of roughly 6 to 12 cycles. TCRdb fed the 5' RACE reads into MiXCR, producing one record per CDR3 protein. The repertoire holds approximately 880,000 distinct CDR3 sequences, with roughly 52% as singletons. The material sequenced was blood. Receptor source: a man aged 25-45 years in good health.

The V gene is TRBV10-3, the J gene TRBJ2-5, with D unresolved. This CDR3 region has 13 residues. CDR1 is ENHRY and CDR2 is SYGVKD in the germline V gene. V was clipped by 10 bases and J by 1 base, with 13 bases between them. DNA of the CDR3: TGTGCCACTTTGCGACGAAGCCAAGAGACCCAGTACTTC. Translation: CATLRRSQETQYF.

The CDR3 bases are TGTGCCAGCAGCGTCCAGACAACAGTCACTGAAGCTTTCTTT. This sequence encodes CASSVQTTVTEAFF. The chain has TRBV7-9 and TRBJ1-1; D is undetermined. Germline V lookup: CDR1 SEHNR, CDR2 FQNEAQ (reference sequence). The CDR3 contains 14 residues. V lost 5 bases to trimming and J lost 4 bases, with 14 bases between them.

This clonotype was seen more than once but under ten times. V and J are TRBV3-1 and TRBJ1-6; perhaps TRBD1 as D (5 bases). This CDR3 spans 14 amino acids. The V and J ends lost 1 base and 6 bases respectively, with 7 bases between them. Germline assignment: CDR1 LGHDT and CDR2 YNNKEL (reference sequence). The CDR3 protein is CASSQAQGNSPLHF. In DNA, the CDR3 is TGTGCCAGCAGCCAAGCGCAGGGTAATTCACCCCTCCACTTT.

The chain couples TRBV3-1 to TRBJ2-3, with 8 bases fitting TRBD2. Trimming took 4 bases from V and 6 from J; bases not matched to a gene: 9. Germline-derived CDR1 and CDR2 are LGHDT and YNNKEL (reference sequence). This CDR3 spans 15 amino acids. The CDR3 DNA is TGTGCCAGCAGCCCCCAGCGTAGCGGGGAGGATACGCAGTATTTT. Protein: CASSPQRSGEDTQYF.

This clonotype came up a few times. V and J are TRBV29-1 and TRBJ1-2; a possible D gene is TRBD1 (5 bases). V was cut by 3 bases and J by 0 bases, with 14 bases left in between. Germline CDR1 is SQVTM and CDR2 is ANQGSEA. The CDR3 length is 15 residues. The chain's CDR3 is CSVDEGSGSNYGYTF. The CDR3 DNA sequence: TGCAGCGTTGATGAGGGGTCCGGGTCTAACTATGGCTACACCTTC.

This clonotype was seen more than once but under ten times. The CDR3 loop is CASSQEGTRGEQYF. The DNA for the CDR3 is TGCGCCAGCAGCCAAGAGGGGACAAGGGGCGAGCAGTACTTC. The rearrangement joins TRBV4-1 to TRBJ2-5, with D maybe TRBD1 (6 bases). The DNA end is more similar to TRBJ2-7, so the J call may be wrong. The CDR3 sequence is 14 residues long. CDR1 and CDR2 from the germline V gene are MGHRA and YSYEKL.

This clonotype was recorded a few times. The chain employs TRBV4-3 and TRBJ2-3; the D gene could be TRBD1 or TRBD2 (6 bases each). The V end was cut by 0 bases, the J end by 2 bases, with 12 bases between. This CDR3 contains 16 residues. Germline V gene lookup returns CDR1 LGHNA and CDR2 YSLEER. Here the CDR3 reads CASSQDRGGVTDTQYF. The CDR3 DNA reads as TGCGCCAGCAGCCAAGACAGGGGCGGGGTCACAGATACGCAGTATTTT.

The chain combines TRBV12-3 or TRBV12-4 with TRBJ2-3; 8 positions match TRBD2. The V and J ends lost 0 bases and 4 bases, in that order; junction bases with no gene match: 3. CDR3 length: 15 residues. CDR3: CASSLAGGEADTQYF. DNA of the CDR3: TGTGCCAGCAGTTTAGCCGGGGGGGAAGCAGATACGCAGTATTTT.

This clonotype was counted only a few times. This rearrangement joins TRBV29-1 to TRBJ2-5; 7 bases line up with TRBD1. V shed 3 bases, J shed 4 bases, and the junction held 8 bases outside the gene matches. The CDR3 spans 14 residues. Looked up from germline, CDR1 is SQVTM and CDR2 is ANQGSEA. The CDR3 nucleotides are TGCAGCGTTGATTCCGAGGCAGGGGGAGAGACCCAGTACTTC. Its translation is CSVDSEAGGETQYF.

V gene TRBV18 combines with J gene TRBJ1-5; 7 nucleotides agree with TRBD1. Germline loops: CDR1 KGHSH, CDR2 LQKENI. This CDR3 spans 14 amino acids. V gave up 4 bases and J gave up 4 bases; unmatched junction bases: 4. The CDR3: CASSQGARNQPQHF. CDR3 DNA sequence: TGTGCCAGCTCACAGGGGGCGAGGAATCAGCCCCAGCATTTT.

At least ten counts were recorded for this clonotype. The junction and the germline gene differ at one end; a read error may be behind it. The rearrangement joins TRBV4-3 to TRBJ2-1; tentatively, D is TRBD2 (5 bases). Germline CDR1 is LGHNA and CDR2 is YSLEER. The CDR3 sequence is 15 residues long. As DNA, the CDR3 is TGCGCCAGCAGCAAAGATCGGGGTCCTTGGGGTGAGCAGTTCTTC. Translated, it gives CASSKDRGPWGEQFF.

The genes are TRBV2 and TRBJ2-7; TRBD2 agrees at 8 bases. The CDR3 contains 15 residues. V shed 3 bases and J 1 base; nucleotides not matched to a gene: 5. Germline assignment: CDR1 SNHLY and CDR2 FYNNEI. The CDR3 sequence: CASSEISGVSYEQYF. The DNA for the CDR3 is TGTGCCAGCAGTGAGATTAGCGGGGTGTCCTACGAGCAGTACTTC.

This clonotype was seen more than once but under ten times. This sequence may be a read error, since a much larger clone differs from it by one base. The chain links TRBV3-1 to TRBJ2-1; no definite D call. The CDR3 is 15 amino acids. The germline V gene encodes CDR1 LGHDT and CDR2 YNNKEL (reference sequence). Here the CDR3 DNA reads TGTGCCGGCAGTTCCGACGGGTTTGCCTACAATGAGCAGTTCTTC. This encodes CAGSSDGFAYNEQFF.

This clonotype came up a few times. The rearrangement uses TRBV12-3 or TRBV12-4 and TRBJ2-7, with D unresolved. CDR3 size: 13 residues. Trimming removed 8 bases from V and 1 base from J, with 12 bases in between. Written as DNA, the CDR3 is TGTGCCAGCGGTTCAGGATCGTCCTACGAGCAGTACTTC. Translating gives CASGSGSSYEQYF.

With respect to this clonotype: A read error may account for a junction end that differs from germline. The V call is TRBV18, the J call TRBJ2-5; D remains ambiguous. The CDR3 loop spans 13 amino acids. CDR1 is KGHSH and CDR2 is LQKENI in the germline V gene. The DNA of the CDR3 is TGTACCAGCTCCCAGTCGACGCAAGAGACCCAGTACTTC. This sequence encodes CTSSQSTQETQYF.

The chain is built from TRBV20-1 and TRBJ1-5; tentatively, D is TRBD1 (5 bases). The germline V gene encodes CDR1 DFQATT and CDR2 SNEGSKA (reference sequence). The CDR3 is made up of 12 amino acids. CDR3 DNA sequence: TGCAGCGCCACTCGGGACGTAGGACCCCAGCATTTT. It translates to CSATRDVGPQHF.

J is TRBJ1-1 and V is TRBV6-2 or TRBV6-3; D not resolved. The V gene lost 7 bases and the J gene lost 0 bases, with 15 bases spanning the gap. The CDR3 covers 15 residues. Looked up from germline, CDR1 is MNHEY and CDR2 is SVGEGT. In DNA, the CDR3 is TGTGCCAGCATCGAGGGAGAGGATGTGAACACTGAAGCTTTCTTT. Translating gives CASIEGEDVNTEAFF.

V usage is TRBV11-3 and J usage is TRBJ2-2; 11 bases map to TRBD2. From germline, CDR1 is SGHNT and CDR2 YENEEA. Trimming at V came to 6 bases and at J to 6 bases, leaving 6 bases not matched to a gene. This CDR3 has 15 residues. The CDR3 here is CASSLLAGAPGELFF. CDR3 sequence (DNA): TGTGCCAGCAGTTTACTAGCGGGGGCCCCCGGGGAGCTGTTTTTT.

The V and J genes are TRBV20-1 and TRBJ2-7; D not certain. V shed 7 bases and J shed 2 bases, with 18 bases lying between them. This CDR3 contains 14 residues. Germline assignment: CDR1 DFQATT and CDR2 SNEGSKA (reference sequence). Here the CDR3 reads CSVPRAQQPYEQYF. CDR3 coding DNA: TGCAGTGTTCCCCGGGCCCAACAGCCCTACGAGCAGTACTTC.

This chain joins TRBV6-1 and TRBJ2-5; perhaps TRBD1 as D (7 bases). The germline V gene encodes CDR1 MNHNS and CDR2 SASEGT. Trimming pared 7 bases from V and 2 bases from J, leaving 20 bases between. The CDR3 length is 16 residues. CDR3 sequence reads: CASTRVRGTRQETQYF. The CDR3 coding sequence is TGTGCCAGCACCAGGGTCAGGGGGACTCGGCAAGAGACCCAGTACTTC.

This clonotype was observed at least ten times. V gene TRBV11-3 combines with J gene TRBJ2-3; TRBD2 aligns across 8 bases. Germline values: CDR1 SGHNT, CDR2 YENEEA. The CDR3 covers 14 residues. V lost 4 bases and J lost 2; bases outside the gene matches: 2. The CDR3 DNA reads TGTGCCAGCAGCTGGACTAGCCACACAGATACGCAGTATTTT. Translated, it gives CASSWTSHTDTQYF.

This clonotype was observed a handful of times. The CDR3 region has the DNA TGTGCCAGCAGCTCGGAAGGGTACTATGGCTACACCTTC. This codes for CASSSEGYYGYTF. The V gene is TRBV7-2, the J gene TRBJ1-2; D remains unclear. Trimming removed 4 bases at V and 3 bases at J, with 9 bases between. The CDR3 has 13 residues. Germline V gives CDR1 SGHTA, CDR2 FQGNSA.

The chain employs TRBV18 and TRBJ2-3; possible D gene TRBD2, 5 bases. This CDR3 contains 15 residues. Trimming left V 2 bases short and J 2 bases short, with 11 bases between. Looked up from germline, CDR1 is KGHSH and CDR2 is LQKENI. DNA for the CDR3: TGTGCCAGCTCACCAATTAGCGCCAACACAGATACGCAGTATTTT. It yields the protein CASSPISANTDTQYF.

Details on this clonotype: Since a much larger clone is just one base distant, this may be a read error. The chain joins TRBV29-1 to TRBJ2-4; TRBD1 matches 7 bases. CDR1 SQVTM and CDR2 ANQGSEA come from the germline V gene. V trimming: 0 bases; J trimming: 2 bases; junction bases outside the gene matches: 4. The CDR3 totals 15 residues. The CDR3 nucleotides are TGCAGCGTTGAAGATGCGACAGGGACCAAAAACATTCAGTACTTC. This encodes CSVEDATGTKNIQYF.

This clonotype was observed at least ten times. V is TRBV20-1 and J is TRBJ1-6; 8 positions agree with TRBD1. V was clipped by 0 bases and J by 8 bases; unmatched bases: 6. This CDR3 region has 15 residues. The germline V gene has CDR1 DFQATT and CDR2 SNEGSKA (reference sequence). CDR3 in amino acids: CSARDRETGDSPLHF. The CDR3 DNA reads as TGCAGTGCTAGAGATCGTGAGACAGGGGATTCACCCCTCCACTTT.

The CDR3 loop reads CASSFRGTNIQYF. CDR3 sequence (DNA): TGTGCCAGCAGCTTCAGGGGGACAAACATTCAGTACTTC. V is TRBV7-2 and J is TRBJ2-4, with 7 bases matching TRBD1. Germline V gene data show CDR1 as SGHTA and CDR2 as FQGNSA. This CDR3 region has 13 residues. With 3 bases clipped from V and 6 bases from J, the junction kept 2 bases outside the gene matches.

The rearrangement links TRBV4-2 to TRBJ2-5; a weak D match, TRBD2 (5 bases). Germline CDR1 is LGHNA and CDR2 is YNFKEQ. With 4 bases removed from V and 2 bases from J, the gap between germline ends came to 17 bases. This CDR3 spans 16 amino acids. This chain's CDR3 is CASSRVEGEKQETQYF. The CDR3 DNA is TGTGCCAGCAGCCGAGTTGAGGGAGAAAAACAAGAGACCCAGTACTTC.

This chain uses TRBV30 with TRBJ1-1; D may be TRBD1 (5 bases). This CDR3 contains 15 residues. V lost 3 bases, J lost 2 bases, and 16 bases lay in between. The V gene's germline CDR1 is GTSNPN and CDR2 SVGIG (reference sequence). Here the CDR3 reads CAWREGSHLNTEAFF. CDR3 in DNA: TGTGCCTGGAGGGAGGGGAGCCATCTAAACACTGAAGCTTTCTTT.